This TCR beta chain was captured by sequencing in a study of regulatory T cells in long-lasting Graves disease. HTBI primers from iRepertoire and Arm-PCR of CDR3 regions yielded the TCR beta libraries. Each CDR3 protein is one row after TCRdb ran MiXCR on the multiplex PCR reads. This sample has roughly 500,000 distinct CDR3 sequences; 12% to 15% occur once, and the top ten carry approximately 17%. This clonotype was observed a few times. V trimming: 2 bases; J trimming: 0 bases; junction bases outside the gene matches: 9. This CDR3 spans 17 amino acids. The germline gives CDR1 KGHSH, CDR2 LQKENI. Time point in this sample: newly diagnosed GD, antithyroid drugs for less than 3 months. After RNA was extracted from PBMCs, the TCR library was made from it. The same data also went into a second study, on T cells in Graves' hyperthyroidism and ophthalmopathy.

The sample in question was peripheral blood mononuclear cells (PBMCs), obtained at new diagnosis, from a patient treated with antithyroid drugs. The TCR sequence derives from a woman in her forties or fifties with Graves disease. This chain uses TRBV18 with TRBJ1-2, with TRBD1 matching over 7 bases. The CDR3 sequence: CASSPTGPGTANYGYTF. CDR3 DNA sequence: TGTGCCAGCTCACCAACGGGACCCGGGACAGCTAACTATGGCTACACCTTC.